This T cell receptor (beta chain) derives from a study of OX40 agonist ivuxolimab in advanced cancers. Overall study: Prior therapy, whether anti-PD-1, anti-PD-L1 or anti-CTLA-4, was allowed, and 30% to 40% had some.

This table comes from immunoSEQ multiplex PCR, and its TCRdb copy is limited to in-frame clones, with some not included. The data contain 80,000 to 85,000 clones, about 86% of them seen just once; the ten biggest clones take up 5.5% to 7.5%. Germline lookup yields CDR1 SGHTA and CDR2 FQGNSA. The CDR3 covers 16 residues. The ends were cut back, 1 base at V and 4 bases at J, with 11 bases in the middle. In regard to this clone: Its antigen is unknown.

Study results and caveats: CD8+ T cells were the subset that, on average, had more expanded clones than CD4+.

This rearrangement joins TRBV7-2 to TRBJ2-6, with D tentatively TRBD1 (6 bases). Sequenced here: CD4+ or CD8+ T cells sorted from blood, sampled in a trial of the OX40 agonist ivuxolimab. This TCR was recovered from an adult with an advanced solid tumor such as melanoma, head and neck, liver or kidney cancer. The CDR3 sequence is CASSLVGTPGANVLTF. The CDR3 region has the DNA TGTGCCAGCAGCTTAGTCGGGACACCCGGGGCCAACGTCCTGACTTTC. The complete variable domain, with remaining parts taken from reference TRBV7-2 and TRBJ2-6, reads GAGVSQSPSNKVTEKGKDVELRCDPISGHTALYWYRQSLGQGLEFLIYFQGNSAPDKSGLPSDRFSAERTGGSVSTLTIQRTQQEDSAVYLCASSLVGTPGANVLTFGAGSRLTVL.